Below, one T cell receptor (beta chain) is given with its context. This clone has only a few counts. There is no known antigen for this receptor. No base-level quality is on record; no much larger clone is a single base apart. This record belongs to a study of PD-1 and CTLA-4 blockade in melanoma (TCRdb year 2021). Context from the whole study: The study compared how PD-1 blockade and CTLA-4 blockade affected the melanoma-reactive CD8 T cell response in patients with melanoma.

Trimmed from V: 0 bases; trimmed from J: 3 bases; junction bases lacking a gene match: 4. From cysteine to phenylalanine, the CDR3 is 16 amino acids long. The entry retains the CDR3 DNA only, 48 bases that are in frame from base 1. CDR1 SGHDT and CDR2 YYEEEE were looked up in the germline V gene. The method behind the library was the immunoSEQ multiplex PCR assay. TCRdb provides this immuneACCESS table in a form limited to in-frame rearrangements. Some clones are lacking; in checked studies, under half of them reflect an unresolved V gene, and why the rest are absent is not known. The sample table lists approximately 7,200 clones, around 80% of them with a count of one. Jointly, the top ten make up 35% to 50% of the sample.

The clonotype was recovered from a human donor with melanoma. The sequences come from CD8+ T cells from peripheral blood, collected before anti-PD-1 treatment. This sequence uses TRBV5-6 and TRBJ2-5, with 11 middle bases fitting TRBD2. The nucleotide sequence reads TGTGCCAGCAGCTTGGGAACGGGACTAGCGGAAGAGACCCAGTACTTC. Translated, it gives CASSLGTGLAEETQYF.